Below, 32 T cell receptor beta chains from the same sample are listed, as sequenced in a study of a mutant IDH1 vaccine in newly diagnosed glioma. No cognate antigen is known for these TCRs. Libraries were prepared by immunoSEQ multiplex PCR; TCRdb keeps only in-frame clonotypes and omits some of them. The sample holds around 51,000 clones; around 80% are singletons and the top ten take around 2%. This sample's time point: week 5, during vaccination. What each vaccine dose contained was 300 ug of mutant IDH1 20-mer peptide, accompanied by topical imiquimod. Sequenced here: PBMCs, sampled from a glioma patient whose treatment included an IDH1 peptide vaccine. The receptors originated from a woman aged 40 to 55 with glioma.

This clone showed up just once. The V gene is TRBV6-6, the J gene TRBJ1-5; no reliable D call. Germline CDR1 MNHNY, CDR2 SVGAGI (reference sequence). The CDR3 spans 11 residues. Trimming removed 2 bases at V and 8 bases at J, with 4 bases between. CDR3 in amino acids: CASSYQEPQHF. In DNA form, the CDR3 reads TGTGCCAGCAGTTACCAGGAGCCCCAGCATTTT.

J is TRBJ2-7 and V is TRBV25-1; D perhaps matches TRBD1 (5 bases). V lost 5 bases and J 3 bases, leaving 14 bases between the germline ends. From germline, CDR1 is MGHDK and CDR2 SYGVNS. The CDR3 is made up of 14 amino acids. The CDR3 sequence: CASSIQGWGYEQYF. CDR3 DNA: TGTGCCAGCAGTATCCAGGGTTGGGGCTACGAGCAGTACTTC.

J is TRBJ2-3 and V is TRBV5-4, with 10 positions matching TRBD2. Germline values: CDR1 SGHNT, CDR2 YYREEE (reference sequence). The ends lost 0 bases at V and 6 bases at J; junction bases unmatched: 4. There are 15 residues in the CDR3. Here the CDR3 DNA reads TGTGCCAGCAGCTTGGGGGGACTAGCGATTGATACGCAGTATTTT. Protein: CASSLGGLAIDTQYF.

The V call is TRBV7-8, the J call TRBJ1-4; D is undetermined. Trimming took 5 bases from V and 4 from J, leaving 14 bases between them. This CDR3 region has 15 residues. Germline CDR1 and CDR2: SGHVS and FQNEAQ. CDR3 region: CASSPPPRSNEKLFF. DNA of the CDR3: TGTGCCAGCAGCCCCCCGCCCAGGAGTAATGAAAAACTGTTTTTT.

The rearrangement uses TRBV7-9 and TRBJ1-5; D uncertain. Per the germline V gene, CDR1 is SEHNR and CDR2 is FQNEAQ (reference sequence). Trimming left V 4 bases short and J 7 bases short, with 14 bases between. CDR3 length: 14 residues. Here the CDR3 reads CASSSGSGAQPQHF. The CDR3, as DNA: TGTGCCAGCAGCTCCGGTTCCGGAGCGCAGCCCCAGCATTTT. Together with reference TRBV7-9 and TRBJ1-5, the CDR3 gives the full variable domain: DTGVSQNPRHKITKRGQNVTFRCDPISEHNRLYWYRQTLGQGPEFLTYFQNEAQLEKSRLLSDRFSAERPKGSFSTLEIQRTEQGDSAMYLCASSSGSGAQPQHFGDGTRLSIL.

J is TRBJ1-1 and V is TRBV7-6; TRBD1 is a possible D gene (5 bases). V lost 5 bases and J lost 6, with 16 bases in between. This CDR3 has 14 residues. The germline V gene has CDR1 SGHVS and CDR2 FNYEAQ. The CDR3 loop is CASSPNPGGSEAFF. CDR3 coding DNA: TGTGCCAGCAGCCCTAACCCCGGGGGGTCTGAAGCTTTCTTT.

This chain joins TRBV30 and TRBJ1-2; 8 bases map to TRBD1. The V gene end was trimmed by 2 bases and the J gene end by 8 bases; junction bases not matched to a gene: 13. The CDR3 loop spans 15 amino acids. The V gene's germline CDR1 is GTSNPN and CDR2 SVGIG (reference sequence). In DNA form, the CDR3 reads TGTGCCTGGAGTCTTTGGGACAGGCGTTCAGGAGGCTACACCTTC. Protein sequence: CAWSLWDRRSGGYTF.

On this clone: Germline is not matched at one junction end, which may reflect a read error. The rearrangement uses TRBV7-7 and TRBJ2-1, with TRBD2 identical over 10 bases. Germline-derived CDR1 and CDR2 are SSHAT and FNYEAQ (reference sequence). There are 15 residues in the CDR3. The CDR3 region is CASSTGLAVSPEQFF. The CDR3 DNA sequence: TGTGCTAGCAGCACAGGACTAGCGGTTTCCCCCGAGCAGTTCTTC. Full variable domain (outside the CDR3, taken from reference TRBV7-7 and TRBJ2-1): GAGVSQSPRYKVTKRGQDVTLRCDPISSHATLYWYQQALGQGPEFLTYFNYEAQPDKSGLPSDRFSAERPEGSISTLTIQRTEQRDSAMYRCASSTGLAVSPEQFFGPGTRLTVL.

The chain joins TRBV19 to TRBJ1-5; D remains unclear. The CDR3 extends over 13 amino acids. Deletions cut 3 bases from V and 4 bases from J, with 7 bases between. Germline V lookup: CDR1 LNHDA, CDR2 SQIVND (reference sequence). CDR3 nucleotide sequence: TGTGCCAGTAGTATGAGGCTGAATCAGCCCCAGCATTTT. It encodes CASSMRLNQPQHF.

The chain recombines TRBV18 with TRBJ2-5; D may be TRBD2 (5 bases). CDR1 is KGHSH and CDR2 is LQKENI in the germline V gene. CDR3 length equals 16 residues. Trimming shortened V by 3 bases and J by 1 base, and 15 bases separated the two germline ends. The CDR3 sequence is CASSPNRGSGQETQYF. CDR3 in DNA: TGTGCCAGCTCACCCAACCGGGGAAGTGGCCAAGAGACCCAGTACTTC.

The chain recombines TRBV2 with TRBJ2-6; unclear D gene. Germline V gene data show CDR1 as SNHLY and CDR2 as FYNNEI. CDR3 length: 13 amino acids. The V end lost 6 bases, the J end lost 2 bases, and 5 bases lay between the germline ends. Here the CDR3 reads CASRGTGANVLTF. For the CDR3, the DNA is TGTGCCAGCAGAGGGACTGGGGCCAACGTCCTGACTTTC.

This rearrangement joins TRBV10-2 to TRBJ2-7, with unresolved D. This CDR3 has 11 residues. Germline V lookup: CDR1 WSHSY, CDR2 SAAADI. Trimming shortened V by 8 bases and J by 5 bases, and 10 bases separated the two germline ends. The CDR3 DNA is TGCGCCAGCGGAAAGGAAAACGAGCAGTACTTC. It encodes CASGKENEQYF.

The chain carries TRBV27 and TRBJ1-1, with 7 nucleotides matching TRBD1. The germline gives CDR1 MNHEY, CDR2 SMNVEV (reference sequence). V lost 9 bases, J lost 0 bases, and 7 bases stayed unmatched. CDR3 length: 14 amino acids. CDR3 in DNA: TGTGCCAGGAAGGGACAGCCTATGAACACTGAAGCTTTCTTT. The encoded protein is CARKGQPMNTEAFF.

CDR3 nucleotides: TGTGCCAGCAGTGGGTTCACAGGGGGCGGATCCTATAATTCACCCCTCCACTTT. This sequence encodes CASSGFTGGGSYNSPLHF. V usage is TRBV2 and J usage is TRBJ1-6; 9 nucleotides match TRBD1. CDR1 is SNHLY and CDR2 is FYNNEI in the germline V gene. V lost 4 bases, J lost 1 base, and 8 bases stayed unmatched. The CDR3 loop spans 18 amino acids.

The chain employs TRBV2 and TRBJ1-1, with no clear D. The CDR3 has 15 amino acids. CDR1 and CDR2 from the germline V gene are SNHLY and FYNNEI. Trimming removed 5 bases from V and 2 bases from J, with 15 bases in between. In DNA form, the CDR3 reads TGTGCCAGCAGTAATAAGAGGACGGCTAACACTGAAGCTTTCTTT. Translation gives CASSNKRTANTEAFF.

This chain uses TRBV27 with TRBJ1-5, with D hard to call. Trimming pared 3 bases from V and 5 bases from J, leaving 8 bases between. CDR1 is MNHEY and CDR2 is SMNVEV in the germline V gene (reference sequence). The CDR3 spans 13 residues. The CDR3 spells CASSLGGDQPQHF. CDR3 nucleotide sequence: TGTGCCAGCAGTTTGGGTGGAGATCAGCCCCAGCATTTT.

The J gene is TRBJ1-2, the V gene TRBV7-2; a possible D gene is TRBD1 (5 bases). The germline V gene has CDR1 SGHTA and CDR2 FQGNSA. Trimming left V 2 bases short and J 8 bases short, with 12 bases between. There are 13 residues in the CDR3. The CDR3 sequence: CASSLSGARGYTF. Here the CDR3 DNA reads TGTGCCAGCAGCTTAAGTGGGGCTAGGGGCTACACCTTC.

The J gene is TRBJ2-1, the V gene TRBV2; D might be TRBD2 (5 bases). The CDR3 runs to 12 residues. Germline V lookup: CDR1 SNHLY, CDR2 FYNNEI. V was trimmed by 6 bases and J by 10 bases, leaving 13 bases between them. The CDR3 DNA is TGTGCCAGCAGGGGGAATTGGAGGGAGCAGTTCTTC. This gives the protein CASRGNWREQFF.

The chain recombines TRBV2 with TRBJ2-5; D perhaps matches TRBD2 (7 bases). The germline V gene has CDR1 SNHLY and CDR2 FYNNEI. The V and J ends lost 10 bases and 0 bases respectively, with 18 bases between them. This CDR3 spans 15 amino acids. CDR3 sequence reads: CATSRGGSYQETQYF. For the CDR3, the DNA is TGTGCCACCTCCAGGGGCGGGAGTTACCAAGAGACCCAGTACTTC.

This clone was observed a handful of times. The V gene is TRBV7-2, the J gene TRBJ1-4; the match to TRBD1 covers 7 bases. In germline, CDR1 is SGHTA, CDR2 FQGNSA. V lost 5 bases and J lost 5; bases outside the gene matches: 5. This CDR3 region has 14 residues. The CDR3: CASSPDRPNEKLFF. Written as DNA, the CDR3 is TGTGCCAGCAGCCCGGACAGGCCCAATGAAAAACTGTTTTTT.

The chain recombines TRBV2 with TRBJ1-2; 7 positions agree with TRBD1. Germline V gene sequence: CDR1 SNHLY, CDR2 FYNNEI. The CDR3 is 12 residues long. With 8 bases clipped from V and 4 bases from J, the junction kept 4 bases outside the gene matches. CDR3 protein: CASLQGIYGYTF. The DNA for the CDR3 is TGTGCCAGCCTACAGGGGATCTATGGCTACACCTTC.

This chain uses TRBV11-3 with TRBJ2-3, with D perhaps TRBD1 (7 bases). The CDR3 has 15 residues. With 5 bases removed from V and 3 bases from J, the gap between germline ends came to 15 bases. Germline lookup yields CDR1 SGHNT and CDR2 YENEEA. The CDR3 DNA sequence: TGTGCCAGCAGCCCGGGGGACAGTGGGACAGATACGCAGTATTTT. It translates to CASSPGDSGTDTQYF.

V is TRBV27 and J is TRBJ2-3; D is unresolved. Per the germline V gene, CDR1 is MNHEY and CDR2 is SMNVEV (reference sequence). V gave up 5 bases and J gave up 0 bases, with 3 bases separating them. This CDR3 contains 12 residues. CDR3 coding DNA: TGTGCCAGCAGTCCAAGCACAGATACGCAGTATTTT. As protein: CASSPSTDTQYF.

The V call is TRBV9, the J call TRBJ2-7; the D is unclear. The CDR3 is 12 amino acids. The V end was cut by 0 bases, the J end by 6 bases, with 7 bases between. CDR1 is SGDLS and CDR2 is YYNGEE in the germline V gene. The chain's CDR3 is CASSVGDGEQYF. Written as DNA, the CDR3 is TGTGCCAGCAGCGTAGGGGATGGCGAGCAGTACTTC.

The chain is built from TRBV4-3 and TRBJ2-7; either TRBD1 or TRBD2 may fit D (5 bases each). Trimming removed 4 bases at V and 4 bases at J, with 20 bases between. The V gene's germline CDR1 is LGHNA and CDR2 YSLEER. The CDR3 sequence is 16 residues long. The CDR3 is CASSLGTGTQFYEQYF. CDR3 DNA: TGCGCCAGCAGCCTTGGGACCGGGACCCAGTTTTACGAGCAGTACTTC.

The chain is built from TRBV6-5 and TRBJ1-3; D is undetermined. Germline V gene sequence: CDR1 MNHEY, CDR2 SVGAGI. CDR3 length: 14 residues. V was clipped by 4 bases and J by 3 bases, with 10 bases between them. Here the CDR3 reads CASSSVSFGNTIYF. The CDR3, as DNA: TGTGCCAGCAGTTCTGTTTCTTTTGGAAACACCATATATTTT.

This clone has just a few counts. The V and J genes are TRBV27 and TRBJ1-1; no firm D call. CDR1 and CDR2 from the germline V gene are MNHEY and SMNVEV (reference sequence). The CDR3 runs to 13 residues. V lost 7 bases to trimming and J lost 5 bases, with 14 bases between them. The chain's CDR3 is CASTEHLGTEAFF. As DNA, the CDR3 is TGTGCCAGCACCGAACACCTAGGGACTGAAGCTTTCTTT.

This rearrangement joins TRBV11-2 to TRBJ1-1, with a weak D call TRBD1 (5 bases). There are 14 residues in the CDR3. From germline, CDR1 is SGHAT and CDR2 FQNNGV. The V end lost 3 bases, the J end lost 3 bases, and 11 bases lay between the germline ends. The CDR3 nucleotides are TGTGCCAGCAGCTTCTGGGGGTCGGACACTGAAGCTTTCTTT. It encodes CASSFWGSDTEAFF.

The V gene is TRBV5-6, the J gene TRBJ1-2; 7 positions match TRBD1. CDR1 and CDR2 from the germline V gene are SGHDT and YYEEEE. The J segment lost 3 bases and the V segment lost 4 bases, leaving 3 bases of the junction unmatched. This CDR3 has 13 residues. The CDR3 region is CASSRGQDYGYTF. As DNA, the CDR3 is TGTGCCAGCAGCCGCGGACAGGACTATGGCTACACCTTC.

The V and J genes are TRBV7-2 and TRBJ1-2; D is undetermined. V lost 2 bases and J 7 bases, leaving 8 bases between the germline ends. The CDR3 is 12 amino acids. Germline V gene data show CDR1 as SGHTA and CDR2 as FQGNSA. CDR3 residues: CASSLLEGGYTF. CDR3 DNA: TGTGCCAGCAGCTTACTGGAGGGTGGCTACACCTTC.

The J gene is TRBJ1-1, the V gene TRBV18, with D uncertain. The V end lost 4 bases, the J end lost 1 base, and 13 bases lay between the germline ends. Per germline, CDR1 KGHSH and CDR2 LQKENI. CDR3 length equals 15 residues. The CDR3 DNA reads as TGTGCCAGCTCACGATTGACATTTAGGAACACTGAAGCTTTCTTT. This encodes CASSRLTFRNTEAFF. Based on the CDR3 plus reference TRBV18 and TRBJ1-1, the full variable domain is NAGVMQNPRHLVRRRGQEARLRCSPMKGHSHVYWYRQLPEEGLKFMVYLQKENIIDESGMPKERFSAEFPKEGPSILRIQQVVRGDSAAYFCASSRLTFRNTEAFFGQGTRLTVV.

The V and J genes are TRBV5-1 and TRBJ2-5; TRBD2 matches 12 bases. With 4 bases clipped from V and 2 bases from J, the junction kept 6 bases outside the gene matches. The CDR3 contains 16 residues. The V gene's germline CDR1 is SGHRS and CDR2 YFSETQ. CDR3: CASSTRTSGVQETQYF. Here the CDR3 DNA reads TGCGCCAGCAGCACGAGGACTAGCGGGGTACAAGAGACCCAGTACTTC.